This entry concerns a single T cell receptor (beta chain). The sample holds many counts of this clonotype. Which antigen it targets is not known. It has no much larger one-base neighbor in the sample; base qualities were not kept. This sample stems from a study of T cell repertoires in cytomegalovirus infection (dated by TCRdb to about 2019). General notes on the study: Donor HLA type was relevant to the analysis, as public TCR beta signatures indicated carriage of CMV infection together with the matching HLA type.

Sequencing took place on an Illumina HiSeq 1500. The public sequencing data were trimmed at Q25 with fastp and processed into clonotypes with MiXCR by TCRdb, which kept only in-frame beta chains. Every distinct CDR3 protein forms one entry, paired with its most common genes and DNA. This sample holds fewer than 550,000 distinct CDR3 sequences; around 10% were observed only once. The ten largest account for about a tenth of the sample. Looking up the germline V gene (reference sequence) yields CDR1 DFQATT and CDR2 SNEGSKA. The V end loses 0 bases and the J end loses 8 bases, and a stretch of 16 bases separates them. Inclusive of the bounding cysteine and phenylalanine, the CDR3 is 15 residues long. CDR3 DNA is the only sequence kept; it has 45 bases, read in frame from the first base. What the study reported, not specific to this receptor: The ex vivo response was dominated by HLA-C-restricted CMV-specific TCR beta clonotypes, which also provided the single most frequent clonotype in two of eight donors. Cumulative frequency of public TCR beta family members discriminated carriers of CMV infection plus the relevant HLA type in this cohort and an independent approximately 340-donor cohort.

Sequences were obtained from PBMCs. This clonotype was obtained from a human donor in good health (CMV status not recorded). Some clones in this sample may be carry-over from other donors' samples. This chain is built from TRBV20-1 and TRBJ1-4, and TRBD1 may be the D gene, going by 6 matching bases. The CDR3 sequence is CSARDVGRGGEKLFF. In nucleotide form, the sequence is TGCAGTGCTAGAGATGTGGGCAGGGGCGGGGAAAAACTGTTTTTT.